This T cell receptor (beta chain) was profiled in a study of cytomegalovirus exposure and HLA in healthy donors (dated by TCRdb to the late 2010s). Concerning the study at large: An earlier analysis of a few hundred of the donors reported 276 Gb of sequence data and approximately 120 million unique TCR beta sequences obtained from approximately 180 million T cells. Approximately 300 gigabases of sequencing data and around 90 million unique TCR sequences made up an early release that covered some 640 HLA-typed donors. The genetic ancestry cluster associated with self-reported Caucasian donors included 65% to 90% of the roughly 400 genotyped donors. The study was designed to test whether signatures of past pathogen exposure could be identified by cataloging public T cell receptors. The T cell repertoires of under 750 subjects were profiled by immunosequencing and related to cytomegalovirus serostatus. Besides the first cohort of hundreds of subjects, a separate validation cohort made up of over 100 different subjects was used. To predict cytomegalovirus infection status, the study combined high-throughput TCR immunosequencing, statistical association of individual TCRs with disease status, and machine learning. A later analysis re-analyzed previously published TCR beta repertoires from 666 donors and added high-resolution HLA genotyping to study TCR occurrence patterns. In the later analysis, no new phenotypic data were used to find candidate immune exposures; instead, reliance was placed on TCR beta sequences and their occurrence across donors. An earlier analysis of approximately 640 of the donors applied high-throughput TCR beta sequencing to assess whether each TCR beta V gene segment acted as functional or pseudogenic. Donor age, sex, ethnicity and CMV serostatus were compiled together with the repertoire data. A later genetic analysis took genome-wide SNP genotypes for about three fifths of the 666 donors and used that subset as a discovery cohort. Every repertoire in the discovery cohort had been generated on one and the same sequencing platform. HLA typing covered class I and class II loci at four-digit resolution. Typing coverage varied by locus: roughly 620-640 donors for A, B, C, DRB1 and DQB1; some 520 for DQA1; around 610 for DPA1; about 450 for DPB1. Four to six DR-DQ haplotypes were handled as single units for association and clustering because linkage in the cohort was strong. Across some 400 genotyped donors of the cohort, an average of roughly 250,000 unique TCR beta nucleotide sequences per donor were sequenced, and approximately 17% of those sequences were non-productive.

General conclusions and limits of the study: A further reported finding was that TCR beta sequences accurately predicted the HLA-A and HLA-B alleles for most subjects in the first cohort. An earlier analysis of approximately 500 of the donors showed that most TCR beta V segments appeared in productive rearrangements either about 87% or about 30% of the time, which broadly matched IMGT annotations. At a false discovery rate of 0.05, a later analysis linked under 20,000 TCR beta sequences to specific HLA alleles. In both the original and validation cohorts, the classifier was reported to diagnose cytomegalovirus status with high specificity and sensitivity. In a later analysis, the rate of TCR association differed among HLA loci, with DRB1 alleles having the most associated TCRs and HLA-C alleles having the fewest. In vitro tests confirmed that three of the cytomegalovirus-associated TCR beta chains recognize cytomegalovirus antigens. Because counts were too low, roughly 18 rarely observed V segments, including chromosome 9 orphons, were left out of the earlier analysis of approximately 580 of the donors. Several of the top co-occurrence clusters appeared to be linked to parvovirus B19, influenza, CMV and Epstein-Barr virus, according to a later analysis. Some IMGT-functional V segments, including TRBV6-2 and TRBV6-3, could not be distinguished by the 87-base-pair reads and were therefore excluded. Most TCR sequences were observed very rarely across donors, whereas some public TCRs were present in many individuals. Correlated functional status among segregating V segments might be attributable to linkage disequilibrium, but an unknown experimental factor could not be ruled out. The presence/absence analyses assumed that sequencing depth was roughly uniform across donors, and that assumption may not be true. For the cohort, immune exposure information was limited to CMV serostatus. In a later analysis, HLA-associated TCR beta chains showed more clonal expansion and lower generation probabilities than non-associated chains that were equally common. A total of fewer than 200 TCR beta chains were listed by the study as associated with cytomegalovirus. Only TCR beta chains were sequenced in this cohort, and the absence of alpha or paired-chain data limited detectable features. When HLA alleles, especially DR and DQ, strongly co-occurred, TCR associations were difficult to assign to individual alleles. A later analysis found that most CMV-associated TCR beta chains appeared HLA-restricted, with HLA associations seemingly driven largely by CMV exposure. A later genetic analysis reported fewer N-insertions in productive TCRs among donors in an Asian-associated ancestry cluster than the roughly 700-donor mean. The authors suggested that the approach could potentially be generalized to other disease states and immunological phenotypes. In a later genetic analysis, a missense DCLRE1C variant was associated with V-gene and J-gene trimming of TCR beta chains, and the association was replicated in an independent cohort. A group of highly shared sequence variants was considered likely to be a technical artifact of the sequencing pipeline. Because HLA typing was unavailable for some donors at each locus, only the typed subset was used in association tests.

For this clone: Its target antigen remains unknown. Per-nucleotide qualities are absent, and no much larger clonotype sits a single base away.

The library was generated by the immunoSEQ multiplex PCR assay. For the multiplex PCR, a mixture combining 60 forward primers for TCR Vbeta segments and 13 reverse primers for TCR Jbeta segments was used. The CDR3 region of rearranged TCR beta genes was amplified from genomic DNA by a multiplex PCR assay. On the Illumina HiSeq System, the amplified TCR beta libraries were sequenced as 87-base-pair reads. The authors processed their data as follows. Across the 600 to 700 repertoires, a later analysis counted 80 million or so unique TCR beta chains, 9.5 million to 13 million of which were shared by at least two donors. A nearest-neighbor algorithm error-corrected the raw reads and collapsed the reads into unique sequences, merging closely related sequences to remove PCR and sequencing errors. Alignment of CDR3 sequences to IMGT reference sequences was used to assign V, D and J gene segments. For a sequence to be retained, a match of at least six nucleotides was required to both a V gene segment and a J gene segment. A rearrangement counted as productive if the CDR3 had no stop codons and remained in frame with V and J, and every other rearrangement counted as non-productive. CDR3 was defined according to IMGT convention as the region running from the second conserved V-encoded cysteine to the conserved J-encoded phenylalanine. The earlier analysis of 587 of the donors excluded any sequence lacking an unambiguous match to a single V gene segment. In an earlier analysis of about 590 of the donors, a V segment was called functional when productive rearrangements were above 56.7%, and segregating when the standard deviation between donors exceeded 5%. A statistical classification framework was built to diagnose cytomegalovirus status from the catalog of TCR beta chain sequences. V and J gene assignment, in a later analysis, came from comparing TCR nucleotide sequences with IMGT/GENE-DB human TR gene sequences. A later analysis assigned CDR3 sequences and most-parsimonious VDJ recombination scenarios with the TCRdist pipeline. In a later analysis, each TCR beta chain was defined by its CDR3 amino acid sequence together with its V-gene family, and reads lacking a unique V-gene family were excluded. To address suspected cross-contamination and a sequencing artifact, a later analysis removed several hundred highly shared, low-generation-probability nucleotide sequences. For each public chain, a later analysis derived a clonal expansion index from normalized ranks of inferred template counts within each repertoire. Generation probabilities in a later analysis came from a VDJ recombination model fitted to out-of-frame rearrangements, and those results were checked against IGoR. In a later analysis, TCR-TCR, TCR-HLA and TCR-CMV co-occurrence was scored with hypergeometric tests, and a repertoire-size bias correction was applied to TCR pairs. To estimate false discovery rates, a later analysis permuted the HLA or CMV assignments 20 times. In a later analysis, co-occurring TCRs were grouped with DBSCAN, and TCRdist sequence similarity was added when clustering was performed within HLA-allele-positive subsets. For co-occurrence clustering, repertoires with fewer than 30,000 or more than 120,000 public chains were excluded, along with 5 or 6 repertoires with anomalous nucleotide sharing. The clones in this table, taken by TCRdb from immuneACCESS, are in-frame only. Not every clone is retained; where verified, under half of the shortfall comes from an unresolved V gene, and the cause of the rest is unknown. V, J and clone size were drawn from that table, and D and trimming were deduced from the DNA. The sample table contains 200,000 to 250,000 clones; only one count was recorded for approximately 70% of them. The top ten constitute 2.6% of the sample.

CDR1 and CDR2, per the germline V gene, are SQVTM and ANQGSEA. V gives up 6 bases and J gives up 1 base, and the segment between their germline ends measures 12 bases. The CDR3 contains 13 residues, cysteine and phenylalanine counted. CDR3 DNA only is kept here, 39 bases in frame from base 1. In total, roughly 670 healthy bone marrow donors made up the cohort. At the time of sampling, every cohort member was nominally healthy, though immune exposures that went unrecorded were likely present. The donor tested CMV seropositive, placing the donor among the approximately 290 seropositive members of the cohort. Every donor gave a peripheral blood sample, and the peripheral blood mononuclear cells from that sample were used for TCR beta sequencing. The Qiagen DNeasy Blood Extraction Kit was used to extract genomic DNA from the blood cell samples.

The chain uses TRBV29-1 and TRBJ2-5, with a tentative D gene TRBD1 over 6 matching bases. Source material: PBMCs. The origin of this receptor is a man in his forties in good health and CMV-seropositive. The sequenced DNA is TGCAGCGTCCTGGACAGCGCCCAAGAGACCCAGTACTTC. Translation gives CSVLDSAQETQYF.